Reported below is one T cell receptor beta chain. The assay was immunoSEQ multiplex PCR, and TCRdb's table has in-frame clones only and misses some. The sample includes some 140,000 clones, 80% to 95% of them seen just once. Germline CDR1 reads SGHRS; CDR2 reads YFSETQ. CDR3 length equals 13 residues. V lost 3 bases, J lost 7 bases, and 6 bases stayed unmatched. These data are taken from a study of cytotoxic CD8 clonotypes in ibrutinib-treated CLL. This receptor was taken from a human donor with chronic lymphocytic leukemia. The chain is built from TRBV5-1 and TRBJ1-1; 7 bases are shared with TRBD1. The specimen comprised PBMCs, sampled after 12 months of ibrutinib treatment. CDR3 amino acids: CASSSDRTYEAFF. The CDR3 DNA sequence: TGCGCCAGCAGCTCGGACAGGACATATGAAGCTTTCTTT.